The entry below gives a single TCR beta chain sequence along with its context. This sample is part of a study of blood T cell repertoires in COVID-19. Study-wide context: Donors in the United States, Italy and Spain gave samples during acute or convalescent COVID-19. Sample material is recorded as cDNA or gDNA derived from T cells, B-cell-depleted T cells, or PBMCs.

The authors' processing: The authors estimated nucleated cell counts from reference gene primer amplification. Assay used: immunoSEQ multiplex PCR; TCRdb lists only in-frame clones, some missing. V and J calls plus clone size are reproduced from that table; the DNA served to infer D and trimming. The repertoire includes 200,000 to 250,000 clones, approximately 84% of them detected once, and approximately 8% sits in the top ten. This CDR3 is 15 amino acids long. Germline CDR1 and CDR2: MDHEN and SYDVKM. Trimming cost V 6 bases and J 4 bases, with 16 bases left between them. This receptor was taken from a woman aged 50 to 60 with active or convalescent COVID-19. The sample was peripheral blood. The gene calls are TRBV28 and TRBJ1-3; no clear D. CDR3 DNA sequence: TGTGCCAGCAGCCTAGGGAGAGGAACAGGAAACACCATATATTTT. Translation: CASSLGRGTGNTIYF.